The rows below give T cell receptor beta chains drawn from one sample of a study of blood T cell repertoires in COVID-19. The repertoire was sequenced with immunoSEQ multiplex PCR; TCRdb's copy has only in-frame clones and lacks some. The sample shows about 190,000 clones, around 84% of them seen only once. Material: peripheral blood. The receptors originated from a man aged 35-49 years with active or convalescent COVID-19. Each CDR3 is given with its conserved first and last residue. The order of the fields is CDR3 DNA, CDR3 protein, J gene, V gene, D gene, clone size. The D gene is left open where the match is weak. Clone size appears in some rows only: once, few, many, or a class for an expanded clone.

CDR3nt: TGTGCCAGCAGTTTCGGGGCAGGGGATCAGCCCCAGCATTTT
CDR3aa: CASSFGAGDQPQHF
j_gene: TRBJ1-5
v_gene: TRBV6-5
d_gene: .
abundance: .

CDR3nt: TGCGCCAGCAGCCAAGATCCATCTAATGAAAAACTGTTTTTT
CDR3aa: CASSQDPSNEKLFF
j_gene: TRBJ1-4
v_gene: TRBV4-1
d_gene: .
abundance: .

CDR3nt: TGTGCCAGTCGGGACCAGGGGGAAAAACTGTTTTTT
CDR3aa: CASRDQGEKLFF
j_gene: TRBJ1-4
v_gene: TRBV19
d_gene: .
abundance: .

CDR3nt: TGTGCCAGCAGTGAAGCGATCGGGACTAGCGCCTACGAGCAGTACTTC
CDR3aa: CASSEAIGTSAYEQYF
j_gene: TRBJ2-7
v_gene: TRBV6-1
d_gene: TRBD2
abundance: .

CDR3nt: TGTGCCAGTAGTATCTCCCCGGGACAGTGGTTTTTT
CDR3aa: CASSISPGQWFF
j_gene: TRBJ1-4
v_gene: TRBV19
d_gene: TRBD1
abundance: .

CDR3nt: TGTGCCAGCAGTGGGCCGGGACACGAGGCAGAGACCCAGTACTTC
CDR3aa: CASSGPGHEAETQYF
j_gene: TRBJ2-5
v_gene: TRBV28
d_gene: .
abundance: .

CDR3nt: TGTGCCAGCAGCTCCAGGGTACCTGGAAACACCATATATTTT
CDR3aa: CASSSRVPGNTIYF
j_gene: TRBJ1-3
v_gene: TRBV7-2
d_gene: .
abundance: .

CDR3nt: TGCGCCAGCAGCTTGGGTCACGGGTCCACCGGGGAGCTGTTTTTT
CDR3aa: CASSLGHGSTGELFF
j_gene: TRBJ2-2
v_gene: TRBV5-1
d_gene: .
abundance: .

CDR3nt: TGTGCCCGGGGAGGGGGCGTTTACGAGCAGTACTTC
CDR3aa: CARGGGVYEQYF
j_gene: TRBJ2-7
v_gene: TRBV30
d_gene: .
abundance: .

CDR3nt: TGTGCCAGCACCACCCTGGGCGGGTCTTACGAGCAGTACTTC
CDR3aa: CASTTLGGSYEQYF
j_gene: TRBJ2-7
v_gene: TRBV5-6
d_gene: .
abundance: .

CDR3nt: TGCGCCAGCAGCGTGGGACAGAATGAAAAACTGTTTTTT
CDR3aa: CASSVGQNEKLFF
j_gene: TRBJ1-4
v_gene: TRBV5-1
d_gene: TRBD1
abundance: few

CDR3nt: TGTGCCAGCAGCGGAACGCGGCCCGGAGACAGGGGATTGAACACTGAAGCTTTCTTT
CDR3aa: CASSGTRPGDRGLNTEAFF
j_gene: TRBJ1-1
v_gene: TRBV7-2
d_gene: TRBD1
abundance: .

CDR3nt: TGTGCCAGCAGCTTACGGGAGGCACAAGAGACCCAGTACTTC
CDR3aa: CASSLREAQETQYF
j_gene: TRBJ2-5
v_gene: TRBV7-9
d_gene: TRBD2
abundance: .

CDR3nt: TGTGCCAGCAGCAAACCCACAGGCGACTACGAGCAGTACTTC
CDR3aa: CASSKPTGDYEQYF
j_gene: TRBJ2-7
v_gene: TRBV6-6
d_gene: .
abundance: .

CDR3nt: TGTGCCAGCAGCTTCACAGGGTCACCCCTCCACTTT
CDR3aa: CASSFTGSPLHF
j_gene: TRBJ1-6
v_gene: TRBV5-5
d_gene: .
abundance: .

CDR3nt: TGCAGCGTTGAGGGAGCGGGGGGAACAGATACGCAGTATTTT
CDR3aa: CSVEGAGGTDTQYF
j_gene: TRBJ2-3
v_gene: TRBV29-1
d_gene: TRBD2
abundance: .

CDR3nt: TGTGCCAGCAGAGGGCGGGGTAGCACAGATACGCAGTATTTT
CDR3aa: CASRGRGSTDTQYF
j_gene: TRBJ2-3
v_gene: TRBV6-5
d_gene: .
abundance: .

CDR3nt: TGTGCCAGCAGAACCTCGGAGCGGGGGGGGAATGAGCAGTTCTTC
CDR3aa: CASRTSERGGNEQFF
j_gene: TRBJ2-1
v_gene: TRBV6-4
d_gene: TRBD2
abundance: once

CDR3nt: TGTGCCAGCACTACCGGGACAGGGGGCAATGCGGGGAAAGCCGGGGAGCTGTTTTTT
CDR3aa: CASTTGTGGNAGKAGELFF
j_gene: TRBJ2-2
v_gene: TRBV28
d_gene: TRBD1
abundance: .

CDR3nt: TGTGCCAGCAATACGGGACTTCAAGGCGAGCAGTACTTC
CDR3aa: CASNTGLQGEQYF
j_gene: TRBJ2-7
v_gene: TRBV2
d_gene: .
abundance: .

CDR3nt: TGCAGCGTTGATGGGGAGGATGGACTGTTTTTT
CDR3aa: CSVDGEDGLFF
j_gene: TRBJ1-4
v_gene: TRBV29-1
d_gene: .
abundance: .

CDR3nt: TGTGCCAGCAGTTTATTCAGCGGTTCGAACACCGGGGAGCTGTTTTTT
CDR3aa: CASSLFSGSNTGELFF
j_gene: TRBJ2-2
v_gene: TRBV27
d_gene: .
abundance: .

CDR3nt: TGCGCCAGCAGCCCAGGACAGTCCTCTGGGGCCAACGTCCTGACTTTC
CDR3aa: CASSPGQSSGANVLTF
j_gene: TRBJ2-6
v_gene: TRBV5-1
d_gene: .
abundance: once

CDR3nt: TGTGCCACCAGCAGAGATCGAGCAGGGTCTGGAAACACCATATATTTT
CDR3aa: CATSRDRAGSGNTIYF
j_gene: TRBJ1-3
v_gene: TRBV15
d_gene: .
abundance: .

CDR3nt: TGCGCCAGCAGGCCGACAGGGGGCTACGGCTACACCTTC
CDR3aa: CASRPTGGYGYTF
j_gene: TRBJ1-2
v_gene: TRBV4-1
d_gene: TRBD1
abundance: .

CDR3nt: TGTGCCAGCAGCCAGGGACAGGGTGGATACAATGAGCAGTTCTTC
CDR3aa: CASSQGQGGYNEQFF
j_gene: TRBJ2-1
v_gene: TRBV7-2
d_gene: TRBD1
abundance: .

CDR3nt: TGTGCCAGCAGCGTGGACAGGGTGTGGCAGCCCCAGCATTTT
CDR3aa: CASSVDRVWQPQHF
j_gene: TRBJ1-5
v_gene: TRBV6-2/TRBV6-3
d_gene: TRBD1
abundance: .

CDR3nt: TGTGCCAGCAGCCAGGCGCCTACGCAGTATTTT
CDR3aa: CASSQAPTQYF
j_gene: TRBJ2-3
v_gene: TRBV6-5
d_gene: .
abundance: .

CDR3nt: TGCGCCAGCAGCGACACAGGGGGCTCGAAGACCCAGTACTTC
CDR3aa: CASSDTGGSKTQYF
j_gene: TRBJ2-5
v_gene: TRBV5-1
d_gene: TRBD1
abundance: .

CDR3nt: TGTGCCAGCAAGGGTACAGGTGGAAACACCATATATTTT
CDR3aa: CASKGTGGNTIYF
j_gene: TRBJ1-3
v_gene: TRBV9
d_gene: .
abundance: .

CDR3nt: TGTGCCAGCAGCTTGGAGCCGAGCGGGAGACCCAATGAGCAGTTCTTC
CDR3aa: CASSLEPSGRPNEQFF
j_gene: TRBJ2-1
v_gene: TRBV5-4
d_gene: TRBD2
abundance: .

CDR3nt: TGTGCCATGGGGGACAGGGCCACCGGGGAGCTGTTTTTT
CDR3aa: CAMGDRATGELFF
j_gene: TRBJ2-2
v_gene: TRBV12-3/TRBV12-4
d_gene: TRBD1
abundance: .

CDR3nt: TGTGCCAGCAGCTTACAGGGAACAAAGAACACTGAAGCTTTCTTT
CDR3aa: CASSLQGTKNTEAFF
j_gene: TRBJ1-1
v_gene: TRBV7-2
d_gene: .
abundance: few

CDR3nt: TGTGCCAGCAGTGTGACTTTAAACACTGAAGCTTTCTTT
CDR3aa: CASSVTLNTEAFF
j_gene: TRBJ1-1
v_gene: TRBV2
d_gene: .
abundance: .

CDR3nt: TGTGCCAGCAGCTTAGGGGCCAAATACGAGCAGTACTTC
CDR3aa: CASSLGAKYEQYF
j_gene: TRBJ2-7
v_gene: TRBV7-9
d_gene: .
abundance: few

CDR3nt: TGTGCCAGCAGTGACCGGCTGGGGCGAGGTGAAAAACTGTTTTTT
CDR3aa: CASSDRLGRGEKLFF
j_gene: TRBJ1-4
v_gene: TRBV2
d_gene: .
abundance: .

CDR3nt: TGTGCCAGCAGTCCGACAGGGGTGAATCAGCCCCAGCATTTT
CDR3aa: CASSPTGVNQPQHF
j_gene: TRBJ1-5
v_gene: TRBV2
d_gene: TRBD1
abundance: .

CDR3nt: TGTGCCAGTAGTCTGGGACTACCCCCCACAGATACGCAGTATTTT
CDR3aa: CASSLGLPPTDTQYF
j_gene: TRBJ2-3
v_gene: TRBV19
d_gene: TRBD2
abundance: .

CDR3nt: TGTGCCAGCAGCCAAGGTATCCAGGTCGGCTACACCTTC
CDR3aa: CASSQGIQVGYTF
j_gene: TRBJ1-2
v_gene: TRBV3-1/TRBV3-2
d_gene: .
abundance: .

CDR3nt: TGTGCCAGCAGCTTAGTGGCGGGGGTAAACGAGCAGTTCTTC
CDR3aa: CASSLVAGVNEQFF
j_gene: TRBJ2-1
v_gene: TRBV7-9
d_gene: TRBD2
abundance: .

CDR3nt: TGTGCCAGCAGTAGCGGGGGGGCGGACAATGAGCAGTTCTTC
CDR3aa: CASSSGGADNEQFF
j_gene: TRBJ2-1
v_gene: TRBV9
d_gene: TRBD2
abundance: once

CDR3nt: TGTGCCAGCAGCTTAGAGGCGGGGAGGTTGAACACCATATATTTT
CDR3aa: CASSLEAGRLNTIYF
j_gene: TRBJ1-3
v_gene: TRBV7-9
d_gene: .
abundance: .

CDR3nt: TGTGCCAGCGGAGGGATCGGGAACACTGAAGCTTTCTTT
CDR3aa: CASGGIGNTEAFF
j_gene: TRBJ1-1
v_gene: TRBV19
d_gene: .
abundance: .

CDR3nt: TGTGCCAGCAGCCAAGTCGGTTCTTCCTACGAGCAGTACTTC
CDR3aa: CASSQVGSSYEQYF
j_gene: TRBJ2-7
v_gene: TRBV14
d_gene: .
abundance: .

CDR3nt: TGTGCCAGCAGCCTCGGGTACACCGGGGAGCTGTTTTTT
CDR3aa: CASSLGYTGELFF
j_gene: TRBJ2-2
v_gene: TRBV12-3/TRBV12-4
d_gene: .
abundance: .

CDR3nt: TGTGCCAGCTCACCAGGGGGACTAGCGACCGGGGAGCTGTTTTTT
CDR3aa: CASSPGGLATGELFF
j_gene: TRBJ2-2
v_gene: TRBV18
d_gene: TRBD2
abundance: .

CDR3nt: TGCGCCAGCAGCCGCACAGGATACTATAATTCACCCCTCCACTTT
CDR3aa: CASSRTGYYNSPLHF
j_gene: TRBJ1-6
v_gene: TRBV4-1
d_gene: .
abundance: .

CDR3nt: TGTGCCAGCAGTGAGAGCGGGCGCAATCAGCCCCAGCATTTT
CDR3aa: CASSESGRNQPQHF
j_gene: TRBJ1-5
v_gene: TRBV6-1
d_gene: .
abundance: .

CDR3nt: TGTGCCAGCAGCCTTTTTTACGAGCAGTACTTC
CDR3aa: CASSLFYEQYF
j_gene: TRBJ2-7
v_gene: TRBV28
d_gene: .
abundance: .

CDR3nt: TGTGCCAGCAGTTTTTGGTGGGGGGATGGGGAGACCCAGTACTTC
CDR3aa: CASSFWWGDGETQYF
j_gene: TRBJ2-5
v_gene: TRBV28
d_gene: .
abundance: .

CDR3nt: TGTGCCAGCAGTTACTCCGACGGAGATGTAAGTTTCTTT
CDR3aa: CASSYSDGDVSFF
j_gene: TRBJ1-1
v_gene: TRBV6-5
d_gene: .
abundance: .

CDR3nt: TGTGCCAGCAGTGAAAGACAACCAGGTTTTACCGGGGAGCTGTTTTTT
CDR3aa: CASSERQPGFTGELFF
j_gene: TRBJ2-2
v_gene: TRBV2
d_gene: .
abundance: .

CDR3nt: TGTGCCAGCAGCCACCTAAGCACAGATACGCAGTATTTT
CDR3aa: CASSHLSTDTQYF
j_gene: TRBJ2-3
v_gene: TRBV3-1/TRBV3-2
d_gene: .
abundance: .

CDR3nt: TGCGCCAGCAGCCAACCGGGACACACTCCCGGGGAGCTGTTTTTT
CDR3aa: CASSQPGHTPGELFF
j_gene: TRBJ2-2
v_gene: TRBV4-1
d_gene: .
abundance: once

CDR3nt: TGCGCCAGCAGCCAGACACAGGGTGACCCAGATACGCAGTATTTT
CDR3aa: CASSQTQGDPDTQYF
j_gene: TRBJ2-3
v_gene: TRBV5-1
d_gene: .
abundance: .

CDR3nt: TGTGCCAGCAGCGCCCAGGGGCTGAGCAATCAGCCCCAGCATTTT
CDR3aa: CASSAQGLSNQPQHF
j_gene: TRBJ1-5
v_gene: TRBV7-8
d_gene: .
abundance: .

CDR3nt: TGTGCCAGCAGTTACTCGTCTCGGGGCACAGATACGCAGTATTTT
CDR3aa: CASSYSSRGTDTQYF
j_gene: TRBJ2-3
v_gene: TRBV6-5
d_gene: .
abundance: .

CDR3nt: TGTGCCAGCCTCCCCTCGGGACAGAGAAATTCACCCCTCCACTTT
CDR3aa: CASLPSGQRNSPLHF
j_gene: TRBJ1-6
v_gene: TRBV6-6
d_gene: TRBD1
abundance: .

CDR3nt: TGTGCCATCACCCCGCGACAGGGAGACTATGGCTACACCTTC
CDR3aa: CAITPRQGDYGYTF
j_gene: TRBJ1-2
v_gene: TRBV10-3
d_gene: TRBD1
abundance: .